The count of the clone carrying this T cell receptor beta chain is one. The data stem from a study of OX40 agonist ivuxolimab in advanced cancers. V gave up 6 bases and J gave up 2 bases, with 8 bases separating them. Germline V gene lookup returns CDR1 LNHDA and CDR2 SQIVND (reference sequence). This CDR3 has 13 amino acids. Libraries were prepared by immunoSEQ multiplex PCR; TCRdb keeps only in-frame clonotypes and omits some of them. The sample has 40,000 to 55,000 clones, 88% seen once. V usage is TRBV19 and J usage is TRBJ2-4; D perhaps matches TRBD1 (5 bases). The specimen was CD4+ or CD8+ T cells sorted from blood, collected in a trial of the OX40 agonist ivuxolimab. The receptor was isolated from an adult with an advanced solid tumor such as melanoma, head and neck, liver or kidney cancer. The CDR3 DNA is TGTGCCAGTAGCACGGACACCAAAAACATTCAGTACTTC. Residues: CASSTDTKNIQYF.